Given below is one T cell receptor (beta chain) in context. No antigen is known for it. This record comes from a study of long-term antiretroviral therapy in people with HIV. The study, taken as a whole, reports: After ART, diversity increased yet remained lower than transplant donor controls.

Version v3.0 of the immunoSEQ assay ran at survey level. Target depth was about 40,000-50,000 T-cell genomes per sample. TCRdb's copy holds only in-frame clones and misses some; the assay was immunoSEQ multiplex PCR. The profile shows some 18,000 clones, more than 80% of them singletons. HIV-positive participants were all treated in the United States. DNA was extracted from approximately 1-10 million thawed cryopreserved PBMC. There are 11 residues in the CDR3. Germline CDR1 reads SNHLY; CDR2 reads FYNNEI. Trimming removed 10 bases at V and 4 bases at J, with 10 bases between. The sequences come from unsorted PBMCs, collected 0.6 years after starting antiretroviral therapy. The chain uses TRBV2 and TRBJ1-2; D possibly corresponds to TRBD1 (5 bases). The receptor's source is a woman aged 18-29 years with HIV. The CDR3 DNA reads TGTGCCATCAGGGAGGGCTATGGCTACACCTTC. Translation: CAIREGYGYTF.